This TCR beta chain stems from a study of cytomegalovirus exposure and HLA in healthy donors. Study findings and constraints: The records held CMV serostatus as the only immune exposure information.

Primers included in the PCR were 60 Vbeta and 13 Jbeta primers. The data were produced by immunoSEQ multiplex PCR, yet TCRdb's version contains in-frame clones alone and is incomplete. The sample holds under 200,000 clones, approximately 86% seen once. Worth noting for this clone: Its antigen is unknown.

Germline values: CDR1 SNHLY, CDR2 FYNNEI. The CDR3 spans 14 residues. Trimming took 1 base from V and 2 from J, leaving 6 bases between them. This chain links TRBV2 with TRBJ2-1; D not resolved. The TCR was taken from a woman in her twenties or thirties in good health and CMV-seronegative. The sequenced sample was PBMCs. The CDR3, as DNA: TGTGCCAGCAGTGAAGTGACAACCTACAATGAGCAGTTCTTC. It specifies CASSEVTTYNEQFF.